The rows below give T cell receptor beta chains drawn from one sample of a study of blood T cell repertoires in COVID-19. Only in-frame clones appear in the TCRdb table, and some are missing; sequencing was by immunoSEQ multiplex PCR. The sample carries a few hundred thousand clones, approximately 86% recorded once. The sequenced sample consisted of peripheral blood. Every receptor here comes from a human donor in a cohort sampled during active COVID-19. Each CDR3 is given with its conserved first and last residue. The order of the fields is clone size, J gene, D gene, V gene, CDR3 protein, CDR3 DNA. A D gene is named only where the DNA matches it firmly. Clone size is stated in some rows and not others, as once, few, many or a class when expanded.

>-|TRBJ1-2|TRBD1|TRBV19
CASSIGSQGSGYTF
TGTGCCAGTAGTATAGGATCACAGGGGAGCGGCTACACCTTC
>medium-sized|TRBJ2-1|TRBD2|TRBV7-8
CASSLTQREDEQFF
TGTGCCAGCAGCTTAACCCAGCGGGAGGATGAGCAGTTCTTC
>-|TRBJ2-7|-|TRBV7-8
CASSLDTLSSYEQYF
TGTGCCAGCAGCTTAGACACCTTAAGCTCCTACGAGCAGTACTTC
>-|TRBJ2-1|TRBD1|TRBV18
CASSPSGTGFSYEQFF
TGTGCCAGCTCACCGTCCGGGACAGGGTTTAGCTATGAGCAGTTCTTC
>-|TRBJ2-7|TRBD2|TRBV6-6
CASSYSPAGEQYF
TGTGCCAGCAGTTACTCCCCAGCGGGGGAGCAGTACTTC
>once|TRBJ1-2|-|TRBV4-1
CASSQDRQVLGYGYTF
TGCGCCAGCAGCCAAGATCGTCAGGTGTTGGGCTATGGCTACACCTTC
>-|TRBJ1-5|TRBD1|TRBV7-8
CASSLAKDRGDQPQHF
TGTGCCAGCAGCTTAGCAAAGGACAGGGGTGATCAGCCCCAGCATTTT
>many|TRBJ1-2|TRBD1|TRBV28
CASLGQGSVYGYTF
TGTGCCAGCCTGGGACAGGGGTCGGTCTATGGCTACACCTTC
>-|TRBJ2-7|-|TRBV7-8
CASSPRGGQSYEQYF
TGTGCCAGCAGCCCCAGAGGCGGGCAGTCCTACGAGCAGTACTTC
>few|TRBJ1-1|-|TRBV4-2
CASSKGQSGAEAFF
TGTGCCAGCAGCAAGGGCCAGAGCGGAGCTGAAGCTTTCTTT
>-|TRBJ2-3|TRBD2|TRBV5-4
CASSRPSGVSTDTQYF
TGTGCCAGCAGCAGGCCTAGCGGGGTTAGCACAGATACGCAGTATTTT
>-|TRBJ2-7|-|TRBV6-5
CASRDYRDSYEQYF
TGTGCCAGCAGAGACTACAGGGATTCGTACGAGCAGTACTTC
>-|TRBJ2-7|TRBD1|TRBV11-2
CASSLDSQGTYEQYF
TGTGCCAGCAGCTTAGATTCACAGGGGACCTACGAGCAGTACTTC
>-|TRBJ2-2|-|TRBV12-3/TRBV12-4
CASSFEAGELFF
TGTGCCAGCAGTTTTGAGGCCGGGGAGCTGTTTTTT
>-|TRBJ1-5|-|TRBV5-6
CASSSAGSQPQHF
TGTGCCAGCAGCAGTGCAGGGTCCCAGCCCCAGCATTTT
>-|TRBJ1-6|TRBD1|TRBV9
CASSVRDRGQPLHF
TGTGCCAGCAGCGTCCGCGACAGGGGGCAACCCCTCCACTTT
>-|TRBJ2-2|-|TRBV27
CASRLRVGGGNTGELFF
TGTGCCAGCAGGCTGCGGGTTGGGGGGGGCAACACCGGGGAGCTGTTTTTT
>few|TRBJ2-6|-|TRBV10-3
CATGSASSGANVLTF
TGTGCCACGGGTTCTGCCTCCTCTGGGGCCAACGTCCTGACTTTC
>-|TRBJ2-1|TRBD2|TRBV19
CASSSPGLAGVHEQFF
TGTGCCAGTAGTTCTCCGGGACTAGCGGGAGTCCATGAGCAGTTCTTC
>-|TRBJ2-1|TRBD2|TRBV27
CASSLKRESANEQFF
TGTGCCAGCAGTTTGAAGCGGGAGTCAGCCAATGAGCAGTTCTTC
>once|TRBJ1-1|-|TRBV5-1
CASSLGQGRDTEAFF
TGCGCCAGCAGCTTGGGGCAGGGTAGGGACACTGAAGCTTTCTTT
>-|TRBJ2-5|TRBD1|TRBV28
CASSLRKGQGATLLRTQYF
TGTGCCAGCAGTTTGAGGAAGGGACAGGGGGCCACCCTGCTGCGGACCCAGTACTTC
>-|TRBJ1-1|TRBD1|TRBV7-9
CASSLGTGGAEAFF
TGTGCCAGCAGCTTAGGGACAGGGGGAGCTGAAGCTTTCTTT
>-|TRBJ2-5|-|TRBV5-1
CASSILGIQETQYF
TGCGCCAGCAGCATCCTCGGGATCCAAGAGACCCAGTACTTC
>-|TRBJ2-2|TRBD2|TRBV27
CASSPLSAGGGTGELFF
TGTGCCAGCAGTCCACTTAGTGCGGGAGGGGGCACCGGGGAGCTGTTTTTT
>-|TRBJ2-2|TRBD1|TRBV6-2/TRBV6-3
CASSFPRGTGGRPGELFF
TGTGCCAGCAGTTTCCCCCGTGGGACAGGGGGCCGACCCGGGGAGCTGTTTTTT
>-|TRBJ1-4|TRBD1|TRBV14
CASSRRPGTGGEKLFF
TGTGCCAGCAGCCGACGACCCGGGACAGGGGGTGAAAAACTGTTTTTT
>-|TRBJ2-7|TRBD1|TRBV28
CAIKSGQGFSYEQYF
TGTGCCATCAAGTCGGGACAGGGGTTTTCCTACGAGCAGTACTTC
>-|TRBJ2-5|TRBD2|TRBV18
CASSPRLAGGEQETQYF
TGTGCCAGCTCACCGCGACTAGCGGGAGGGGAACAAGAGACCCAGTACTTC
>-|TRBJ2-1|TRBD1|TRBV29-1
CSVEPTGSNNEQFF
TGCAGCGTTGAACCGACAGGGTCTAACAATGAGCAGTTCTTC
>-|TRBJ1-2|-|TRBV9
CASSGGVYGRTRYGYTF
TGTGCCAGCAGCGGCGGGGTGTACGGACGGACGCGCTATGGCTACACCTTC